This TCR beta chain is drawn from a study of post-analysis software for immune sequencing data. Study findings and constraints: Roughly five TRBV segments appeared more often in patients than in controls, and TRBV5-6, TRBV5-1 and TRBV20-1 were among these.

Trimming cost V 5 bases and J 1 base; bases outside gene matches: 7. The V gene's germline CDR1 is SGHTA and CDR2 FQGNSA. The CDR3 contains 15 residues. A word on this clonotype: The antigen is unknown.

Carried by the TCR beta cDNA libraries were unique molecular identifiers. The yield from approximately 1 to 10 million T cells was 500,000 or so cDNA molecules in total. A single record per CDR3 protein comes from TCRdb applying MiXCR to the PCR reads. The sample shows 800,000 to 950,000 distinct CDR3 sequences, 53% of them seen only once. The source material was blood. The TCR comes from a girl aged 10-17 years with multiple sclerosis. V and J are TRBV7-2 and TRBJ1-1; 7 bases line up with TRBD1. CDR3 sequence: CASSQLTGTNTEAFF. For the CDR3, the DNA is TGTGCCAGCAGCCAACTGACAGGGACGAACACTGAAGCTTTCTTT.